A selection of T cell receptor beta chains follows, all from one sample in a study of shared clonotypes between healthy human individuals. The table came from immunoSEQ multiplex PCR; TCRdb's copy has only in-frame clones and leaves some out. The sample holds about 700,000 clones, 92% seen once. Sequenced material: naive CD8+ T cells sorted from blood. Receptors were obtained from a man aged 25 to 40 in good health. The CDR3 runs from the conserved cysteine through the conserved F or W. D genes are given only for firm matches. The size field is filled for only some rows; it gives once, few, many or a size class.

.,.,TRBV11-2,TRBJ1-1,CASSLGGATEAFF,TGTGCCAGCAGCTTAGGGGGGGCAACTGAAGCTTTCTTT
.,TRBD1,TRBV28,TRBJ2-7,CASRPQGQGAGEQYF,TGTGCCAGCCGACCCCAAGGACAGGGGGCCGGCGAGCAGTACTTC
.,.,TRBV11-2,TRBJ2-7,CASSLEGAPNYEQYF,TGTGCCAGCAGCTTAGAGGGGGCGCCGAACTACGAGCAGTACTTC
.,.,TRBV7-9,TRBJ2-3,CASGPRIGAKETQYF,TGTGCCAGCGGTCCTCGAATTGGGGCGAAGGAGACGCAGTATTTT
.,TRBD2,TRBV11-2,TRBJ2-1,CASSLAGLADYEQFF,TGTGCCAGCAGCTTAGCGGGACTAGCGGACTATGAGCAGTTCTTC
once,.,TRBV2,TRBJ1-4,CASIGTNEKLFF,TGTGCCAGCATAGGGACTAATGAAAAACTGTTTTTT
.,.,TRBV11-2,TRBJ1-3,CASSLDRVSGNTIYF,TGTGCCAGCAGCTTAGATCGGGTATCTGGAAACACCATATATTTT
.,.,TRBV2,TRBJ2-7,CASSSYEQYF,TGTGCCAGCAGTTCCTACGAGCAGTACTTC
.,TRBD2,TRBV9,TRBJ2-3,CASSSEGTGGSSDTQYF,TGTGCCAGCAGCTCCGAAGGTACGGGAGGATCGTCAGATACGCAGTATTTT
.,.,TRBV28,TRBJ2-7,CASSNRLDGAYEQYF,TGTGCCAGCAGTAACCGACTAGACGGGGCCTACGAGCAGTACTTC
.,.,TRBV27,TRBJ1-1,CASSRGSPNTEAFF,TGTGCCAGCAGTCGCGGCAGCCCGAACACTGAAGCTTTCTTT
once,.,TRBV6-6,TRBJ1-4,CASIEGGRRNEKLFF,TGTGCCAGCATCGAGGGGGGACGGAGGAATGAAAAACTGTTTTTT
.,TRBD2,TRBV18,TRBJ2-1,CASSQRTRVNEQFF,TGTGCCAGCTCACAGCGGACTAGGGTCAATGAGCAGTTCTTC
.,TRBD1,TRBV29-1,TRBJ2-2,CSTHRGNTGELFF,TGCAGCACCCACAGGGGAAACACCGGGGAGCTGTTTTTT
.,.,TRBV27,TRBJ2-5,CATRPERYQETQYF,TGTGCCACCAGACCTGAGCGGTATCAAGAGACCCAGTACTTC
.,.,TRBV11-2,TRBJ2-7,CASSERDTEQYF,TGTGCCAGCAGCGAGCGGGACACCGAGCAGTACTTC
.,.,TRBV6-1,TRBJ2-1,CASSEPLRNEQFF,TGTGCCAGCAGTGAGCCTCTTCGGAATGAGCAGTTCTTC
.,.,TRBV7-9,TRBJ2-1,CASRHEGSYNEQFF,TGTGCCAGCAGACACGAGGGGTCCTACAATGAGCAGTTCTTC
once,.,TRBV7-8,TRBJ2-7,CASSFSPSYEQYF,TGTGCCAGCAGCTTTAGTCCCTCCTACGAGCAGTACTTC
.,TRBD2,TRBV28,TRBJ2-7,CASSLFVGLAAQFFSYEQYF,TGTGCCAGCAGTTTATTCGTAGGACTAGCGGCACAATTTTTTTCCTACGAGCAGTACTTC
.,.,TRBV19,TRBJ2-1,CASSIFLSSYNEQFF,TGTGCCAGTAGTATTTTTTTGAGCTCCTACAATGAGCAGTTCTTC
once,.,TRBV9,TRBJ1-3,CASSPFRANTIYF,TGTGCCAGCAGCCCCTTTCGGGCGAACACCATATATTTT
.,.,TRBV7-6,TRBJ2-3,CASGYRPGTDTQYF,TGTGCCAGCGGTTACAGGCCGGGGACAGATACGCAGTATTTT
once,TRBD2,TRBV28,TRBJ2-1,CASSLLPPGLAGNELFF,TGTGCCAGCAGTTTACTTCCCCCCGGACTAGCGGGCAATGAGCTGTTCTTC
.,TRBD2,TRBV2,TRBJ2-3,CASPILANTDTQYF,TGTGCCAGCCCCATACTAGCGAACACAGATACGCAGTATTTT
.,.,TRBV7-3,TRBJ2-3,CASSPGTSAADTQYF,TGTGCCAGCAGCCCTGGGACTTCTGCGGCAGATACGCAGTATTTT
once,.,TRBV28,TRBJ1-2,CASSFRAREVIYYGYTF,.
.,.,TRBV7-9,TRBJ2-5,CASSSPSGQETQYF,TGTGCCAGCAGCTCTCCCAGCGGACAAGAGACCCAGTACTTC
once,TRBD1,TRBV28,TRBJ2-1,CASRATGEFYNEQFF,TGTGCCAGCAGGGCGACAGGGGAATTCTACAATGAGCAGTTCTTC
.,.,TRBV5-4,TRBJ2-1,CASSLAGLGVSYNEQFF,TGTGCCAGCAGCTTGGCGGGACTGGGAGTCTCCTACAATGAGCAGTTCTTC
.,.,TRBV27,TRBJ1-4,CASSLMGGGNEKLFF,TGTGCCAGCAGTTTAATGGGGGGCGGCAATGAAAAACTGTTTTTT
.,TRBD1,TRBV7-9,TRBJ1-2,CASSPPTDRPWSYTF,TGTGCCAGCAGCCCGCCGACGGACAGGCCCTGGAGCTACACCTTC
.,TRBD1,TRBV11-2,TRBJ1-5,CASSLTGTGVNQPQHF,TGTGCCAGCAGCCTCACCGGGACAGGGGTCAATCAGCCCCAGCATTTT
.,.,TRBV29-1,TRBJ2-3,CSVEAYSTDTQYF,TGCAGCGTTGAAGCATACAGCACAGATACGCAGTATTTT
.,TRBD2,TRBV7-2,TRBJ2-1,CAVDGGREMNEQFF,TGTGCCGTCGATGGGGGGAGGGAGATGAATGAGCAGTTCTTC
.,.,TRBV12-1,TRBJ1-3,CASSPEERGGGNTIYF,TGTGCCAGCAGCCCCGAAGAGAGGGGGGGTGGAAACACCATATATTTT
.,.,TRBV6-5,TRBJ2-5,CASRPPGAETQYF,TGTGCCAGCAGGCCCCCGGGGGCAGAGACCCAGTACTTC
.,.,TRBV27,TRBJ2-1,CASSLFAESSYNEQFF,TGTGCCAGCAGTTTATTCGCGGAAAGCTCCTACAATGAGCAGTTCTTC
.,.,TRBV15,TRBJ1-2,CATSSPNRFNYGYTF,TGTGCCACCAGCAGTCCCAACAGGTTCAACTATGGCTACACCTTC
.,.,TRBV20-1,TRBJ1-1,CSAGGGPGRRF,TGCAGTGCTGGGGGAGGCCCGGGCCGACGCTTT
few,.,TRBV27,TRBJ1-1,CASSFGGNTEAFF,TGTGCCAGCAGTTTCGGAGGGAACACTGAAGCTTTCTTT
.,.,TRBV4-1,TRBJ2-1,CASSQADAAFRDNEQFF,TGCGCCAGCAGCCAAGCCGACGCAGCCTTCAGGGACAATGAGCAGTTCTTC
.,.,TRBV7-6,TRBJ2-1,CATAGQSTYNEQFF,TGTGCCACTGCGGGACAGTCTACCTACAATGAGCAGTTCTTC
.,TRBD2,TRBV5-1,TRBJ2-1,CASSVGLAGVSNNEQFF,TGCGCCAGCAGCGTAGGACTAGCGGGAGTGTCGAATAATGAGCAGTTCTTC
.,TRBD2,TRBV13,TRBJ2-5,CASSLGGLAGGVLQETQYF,TGTGCCAGCAGCTTAGGCGGACTAGCGGGAGGGGTACTACAAGAGACCCAGTACTTC
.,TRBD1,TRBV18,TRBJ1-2,CASSPPGTGIAENPSSDYGYTF,TGTGCCAGCTCACCACCAGGGACAGGGATTGCCGAAAACCCGTCCTCTGATTATGGCTACACCTTC
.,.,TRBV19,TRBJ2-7,CASSRLAQDYEQYF,TGTGCCAGTAGTAGGTTAGCACAAGACTACGAGCAGTACTTC
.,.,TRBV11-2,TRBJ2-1,CASSLDEYNEQFF,TGTGCCAGCAGCTTAGACGAGTACAATGAGCAGTTCTTC
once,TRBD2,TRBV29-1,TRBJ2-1,CSVELADYNEQFF,TGCAGCGTGGAACTAGCGGATTACAATGAGCAGTTCTTC
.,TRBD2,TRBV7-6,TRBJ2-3,CASSSGLAGGVDTQYF,TGTGCCAGCAGCTCGGGACTAGCGGGAGGTGTGGATACGCAGTATTTT
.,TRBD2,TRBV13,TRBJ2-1,CASSPRMLGLADIEQFF,TGTGCCAGCAGCCCACGAATGTTAGGACTAGCGGACATAGAGCAGTTCTTC
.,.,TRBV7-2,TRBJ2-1,CASSIGAGRFVNEQFF,TGTGCCAGCAGCATTGGTGCCGGGAGATTTGTCAATGAGCAGTTCTTC
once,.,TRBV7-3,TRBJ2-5,CASSLSVGETQYF,TGTGCCAGCAGCTTAAGTGTCGGAGAGACCCAGTACTTC
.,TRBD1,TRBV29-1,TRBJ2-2,CSAVGQGANTGELFF,TGCAGCGCAGTCGGACAGGGGGCGAACACCGGGGAGCTGTTTTTT
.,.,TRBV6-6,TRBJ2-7,CASSYSAAPYEQYF,TGTGCCAGCAGTTACTCAGCGGCCCCCTACGAGCAGTACTTC
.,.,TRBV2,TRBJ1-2,CASIYSFGYTF,TGTGCCAGCATATATAGTTTTGGCTACACCTTC
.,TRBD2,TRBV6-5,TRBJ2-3,CASSAGTRLADTQYF,TGTGCCAGCAGTGCCGGGACTAGGTTAGCAGATACGCAGTATTTT
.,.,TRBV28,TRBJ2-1,CASSLRGEVYNEQFF,TGTGCCAGCAGTTTAAGAGGGGAGGTCTACAATGAGCAGTTCTTC
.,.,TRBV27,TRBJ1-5,CASSLSGQGNQPQHF,TGTGCCAGCAGTTTATCGGGGCAGGGGAACCAGCCCCAGCATTTT